The next 13 T cell receptor beta chains were all read from a single sample in a study of T cell changes during pregnancy in multiple sclerosis. The method was immunoSEQ multiplex PCR; TCRdb's version includes in-frame clones alone and lacks a portion of them. The table shows 29,000 or so clones, with around 90% occurring only once. Here the sequenced sample was CD8+ T cells from peripheral blood mononuclear cells, taken before pregnancy. These receptors were taken from a female donor with multiple sclerosis, enrolled in a pregnancy study.

The chain uses TRBV27 and TRBJ2-7; TRBD1 agrees at 7 bases. Unmatched junction bases numbered 8, after V lost 6 bases and J lost 0 bases. The CDR3 extends over 15 amino acids. Germline V gene sequence: CDR1 MNHEY, CDR2 SMNVEV (reference sequence). In DNA form, the CDR3 reads TGTGCCAGCAGACGGGACAGAGGATCCTCCTACGAGCAGTACTTC. Protein sequence: CASRRDRGSSYEQYF.

The rearrangement uses TRBV21-1 and TRBJ1-3; TRBD1 is the table's D call, not checked against the DNA. TRBV21-1 represents a pseudogene. The CDR3 totals 16 residues. CDR3 sequence reads: CASRMDRAISGNTIYF. CDR3 sequence (DNA): TGTGCCAGCAGAATGGACAGGGCAATCTCTGGAAACACCATATATTTT.

The chain recombines TRBV10-2 with TRBJ2-5; maybe TRBD1 (6 bases). V was pared by 8 bases and J by 0 bases, with 13 bases between. Germline V gene data show CDR1 as WSHSY and CDR2 as SAAADI. The CDR3 sequence is 14 residues long. DNA for the CDR3: TGCGCCAGCTCTCATACAGGGTACCAAGAGACCCAGTACTTC. Protein: CASSHTGYQETQYF.

The chain uses TRBV2 and TRBJ2-1; 7 bases map to TRBD2. The CDR3 has 12 residues. The V segment lost 6 bases and the J segment 10 bases; nucleotides outside the gene matches: 6. Germline V CDR1 and CDR2: SNHLY, FYNNEI. Here the CDR3 DNA reads TGTGCCAGCAGCCTATCTAGCGGAGAGCAGTTCTTC. Its translation is CASSLSSGEQFF.

The CDR3 sequence: CASWPGQGAPIAEAFF. The DNA of the CDR3 is TGTGCCAGCTGGCCGGGACAGGGGGCGCCCATTGCTGAAGCTTTCTTT. The chain carries TRBV18 and TRBJ1-1; 12 nucleotides agree with TRBD1. This CDR3 is 16 amino acids long. The ends lost 7 bases at V and 6 bases at J; junction bases unmatched: 12. The V gene's germline CDR1 is KGHSH and CDR2 LQKENI.

CDR3 region: CASREGTSGAYEQYF. The CDR3 DNA reads as TGTGCCAGCAGGGAGGGGACTAGCGGGGCCTACGAGCAGTACTTC. The J gene is TRBJ2-7, the V gene TRBV2, with 13 bases that match TRBD2. The CDR3 loop spans 15 amino acids. In germline, CDR1 is SNHLY, CDR2 FYNNEI. Losses at the gene ends were 6 bases for V and 2 bases for J; bases not matched to a gene: 4.

The chain couples TRBV2 to TRBJ2-1; D remains ambiguous. Germline V gives CDR1 SNHLY, CDR2 FYNNEI. This CDR3 has 13 amino acids. Between the trimmed V and J ends, which lost 0 bases and 4 bases, there was a span of 4 bases. For the CDR3, the DNA is TGTGCCAGCAGTGAAGCCCAGTACAATGAGCAGTTCTTC. This codes for CASSEAQYNEQFF.

The J gene is TRBJ1-4, the V gene TRBV4-3; D is uncertain. Trimming removed 4 bases at V and 5 bases at J, with 14 bases between. The germline gives CDR1 LGHNA, CDR2 YSLEER. This CDR3 spans 15 amino acids. The CDR3 loop is CASSLREGRNEKLFF. The CDR3 nucleotides read TGCGCCAGCAGCCTTAGGGAGGGCCGAAATGAAAAACTGTTTTTT.

The CDR3: CASSQEYFPDEKLFF. The DNA of the CDR3 is TGCGCCAGCAGCCAAGAGTATTTTCCAGATGAAAAACTGTTTTTT. The chain is built from TRBV4-3 and TRBJ1-4, with no clear D. With 0 bases removed from V and 6 bases from J, the gap between germline ends came to 11 bases. The length of the CDR3 is 15 residues. Germline loops: CDR1 LGHNA, CDR2 YSLEER.

The V call is TRBV27, the J call TRBJ2-7; 10 bases fit TRBD1. The CDR3 length is 14 residues. Trimming at V came to 6 bases and at J to 6 bases, leaving 8 bases not matched to a gene. From germline, CDR1 is MNHEY and CDR2 SMNVEV (reference sequence). Here the CDR3 DNA reads TGTGCCAGCAGGGAGGACAGGGGGGCTACCGAGCAGTACTTC. This sequence encodes CASREDRGATEQYF.

The table lists this clone with a count of one. V gene TRBV5-1 combines with J gene TRBJ2-7, with D uncertain. The germline V gene has CDR1 SGHRS and CDR2 YFSETQ. V shed 0 bases and J shed 1 base, with 5 bases lying between them. The CDR3 consists of 13 residues. CDR3 DNA: TGCGCCAGCAGCTTGGTGTCGTCCTACGAGCAGTACTTC. Translating it yields CASSLVSSYEQYF.

The chain has TRBV27 and TRBJ2-1, with D tentatively TRBD1 (6 bases). Trimming pared 0 bases from V and 9 bases from J, leaving 9 bases between. Looked up from germline, CDR1 is MNHEY and CDR2 is SMNVEV (reference sequence). This CDR3 region has 13 residues. The CDR3: CASSLSVRGEQFF. Here the CDR3 DNA reads TGTGCCAGCAGTTTATCTGTCAGGGGTGAGCAGTTCTTC.

V and J are TRBV7-3 and TRBJ2-1; possibly TRBD1 for D (7 bases). This CDR3 has 15 amino acids. In germline, CDR1 is SGHTA, CDR2 FQGTGA. Trimming shortened V by 5 bases and J by 4 bases, and 15 bases separated the two germline ends. CDR3 bases: TGTGCCAGCAGCCTCTTGGCAGGGGGGTACAATGAGCAGTTCTTC. As protein: CASSLLAGGYNEQFF.